A single sample is the source of the 21 T cell receptor beta chains below, sequenced in a study of blood T cell repertoires in COVID-19 (dated by TCRdb to 2020 to 2022). Library preparation was by the immunoSEQ multiplex PCR assay. Drawn from immuneACCESS, this table holds only the in-frame rearrangements with V and J called that TCRdb kept. Clones are partly lost; checked studies trace under half to an unresolved V gene and leave the rest unexplained. The sample records about 110,000 clones, about 79% of which are singletons. Clones ranked in the top ten supply roughly 16% of the sample. The sequenced material came from peripheral blood. Source of these receptors: a woman of 80 years or more with active or convalescent COVID-19.

The rearrangement uses TRBV5-6 and TRBJ1-5, with 10 bases identical to TRBD1. In germline, CDR1 is SGHDT, CDR2 YYEEEE. The CDR3 has 17 amino acids. The V gene end was trimmed by 0 bases and the J gene end by 5 bases; junction bases not matched to a gene: 8. CDR3 DNA: TGTGCCAGCAGCTTGGGGTTGTCCGGGACAGGGGATCAGCCCCAGCATTTT. Its translation is CASSLGLSGTGDQPQHF. Together with reference TRBV5-6 and TRBJ1-5, the CDR3 gives the full variable domain: DAGVTQSPTHLIKTRGQQVTLRCSPKSGHDTVSWYQQALGQGPQFIFQYYEEEERQRGNFPDRFSGHQFPNYSSELNVNALLLGDSALYLCASSLGLSGTGDQPQHFGDGTRLSIL.

This clone was seen once. The CDR3 DNA reads TGTGCCAGCAGTTTCTCCCCGGGGACTGAAGCTTTCTTT. This sequence encodes CASSFSPGTEAFF. This chain joins TRBV7-2 and TRBJ1-1; D remains ambiguous. V lost 6 bases to trimming and J lost 5 bases, with 13 bases between them. This CDR3 contains 13 residues. Germline lookup yields CDR1 SGHTA and CDR2 FQGNSA.

The rearrangement joins TRBV18 to TRBJ2-7, with D tentatively TRBD1 (7 bases). The V gene's germline CDR1 is KGHSH and CDR2 LQKENI. V lost 2 bases and J lost 6, with 17 bases in between. The CDR3 has 15 residues. For the CDR3, the DNA is TGTGCCAGCTCACCATACGGTCAGGGGGGCTCCGAGCAGTACTTC. This translates into CASSPYGQGGSEQYF.

This clone has a handful of counts. The chain recombines TRBV11-1 with TRBJ2-7, with TRBD1 as a possible D gene (6 bases). The CDR3 is 15 residues long. V lost 1 base and J lost 2, with 12 bases in between. CDR1 is SGHAT and CDR2 is FQDESV in the germline V gene (reference sequence). The CDR3: CASSLVTGGTYEQYF. CDR3 DNA sequence: TGTGCCAGCAGCTTAGTGACAGGCGGAACCTACGAGCAGTACTTC.

This chain joins TRBV12-3 or TRBV12-4 and TRBJ2-7, with 12 bases lining up with TRBD2. Trimming took 2 bases from V and 12 from J; bases not matched to a gene: 5. The CDR3 is made up of 13 amino acids. CDR3 sequence: CASSLRLAGDTYF. The CDR3 DNA sequence: TGTGCCAGCAGTTTAAGACTAGCGGGGGATACGTACTTC.

V gene TRBV27 combines with J gene TRBJ2-7, with 7 bases identical to TRBD2. Germline V gene sequence: CDR1 MNHEY, CDR2 SMNVEV (reference sequence). V dropped 5 bases and J dropped 2; count of bases not matched to a gene: 12. CDR3 length equals 16 residues. CDR3 nucleotide sequence: TGTGCCAGCAGTAGGTCCAGCGGGGACTTCCCCTACGAGCAGTACTTC. Encoded protein: CASSRSSGDFPYEQYF.

The rearrangement links TRBV23-1 to TRBJ1-4; 7 positions agree with TRBD1. TRBV23-1 is treated as an ORF (open reading frame) with a function not yet certain. J gave up 8 bases and V 6 bases, and 12 bases lay outside the gene matches. This CDR3 region has 15 residues. CDR3 bases: TGCGCCAGCAGGACAGGGTTCTTCATTAGGGAAAAACTGTTTTTT. Protein sequence: CASRTGFFIREKLFF.

This rearrangement joins TRBV5-1 to TRBJ2-7, with 12 positions matching TRBD2. The CDR3 contains 17 residues. Germline V gene data show CDR1 as SGHRS and CDR2 as YFSETQ. V was pared by 3 bases and J by 5 bases, with 12 bases of the junction left unmatched. CDR3 in DNA: TGCGCCAGCAGCTCAAAACACCCTAGCGGGGGGGGCCACGAGCAGTACTTC. It is translated as CASSSKHPSGGGHEQYF.

The J gene is TRBJ1-1, the V gene TRBV5-8, with D unclear. Germline CDR1 and CDR2: SGHTS and YDEGEE. The CDR3 has 11 residues. Trimming took 2 bases from V and 11 from J, leaving 10 bases between them. The CDR3 region has the DNA TGTGCCAGCAGCTTAAAGCGGACCGCTTTCTTT. Amino acids: CASSLKRTAFF.

This rearrangement joins TRBV4-2 to TRBJ2-7; D perhaps matches TRBD1 (6 bases). The germline CDR1 and CDR2 sequences are LGHNA and YNFKEQ. Trimming took off 3 bases at V and 5 bases at J, with 17 bases between the two ends. The CDR3 totals 15 residues. The CDR3 is CASSHNRAQGHEQYF. Here the CDR3 DNA reads TGTGCCAGCAGCCATAACCGGGCTCAGGGGCACGAGCAGTACTTC.

The V and J genes are TRBV29-1 and TRBJ2-1; TRBD2 matches 11 bases. Trimming took 7 bases from V and 7 from J; bases not matched to a gene: 18. From germline, CDR1 is SQVTM and CDR2 ANQGSEA. CDR3 length: 17 amino acids. CDR3 in DNA: TGCAGCGCCGCCCGGGGGACTAGCGGCACCCCGGTGAATGAGCAGTTCTTC. This gives the protein CSAARGTSGTPVNEQFF.

The genes are TRBV5-1 and TRBJ2-1; possibly TRBD2 for D (6 bases). Trimming cost V 4 bases and J 0 bases, with 14 bases left between them. This CDR3 is 16 amino acids long. CDR1 is SGHRS, CDR2 YFSETQ, per germline. CDR3 amino acids: CASSISGSSSYNEQFF. The CDR3 DNA sequence: TGCGCCAGCAGCATCAGCGGGTCGAGCTCCTACAATGAGCAGTTCTTC.

This sequence joins TRBV6-5 and TRBJ2-3, with 7 positions matching TRBD1. The CDR3 covers 14 residues. The J segment lost 7 bases and the V segment lost 7 bases, leaving 11 bases of the junction unmatched. The germline V gene has CDR1 MNHEY and CDR2 SVGAGI. CDR3 loop: CASIFRQGLYTQYF. CDR3 DNA: TGTGCCAGCATTTTCCGACAGGGTCTGTATACGCAGTATTTT.

The CDR3 bases are TGTGCCAGCAGTGACTACATCACGGTCGGGGGGGGTGAAAAACTGTTTTTT. Translated: CASSDYITVGGGEKLFF. The rearrangement joins TRBV2 to TRBJ1-4; possibly TRBD1 for D (5 bases). Trimming took 3 bases from V and 7 from J, leaving 21 bases between them. The CDR3 is 17 residues long. The germline V gene encodes CDR1 SNHLY and CDR2 FYNNEI.

The rearrangement joins TRBV14 to TRBJ1-2, with D perhaps matching TRBD1 (5 bases). V shed 0 bases and J shed 5 bases, with 13 bases lying between them. Germline CDR1 and CDR2: SGHDN and FVKESK. This CDR3 region has 15 residues. CDR3 region: CASSQEQGWPYGYTF. The DNA of the CDR3 is TGTGCCAGCAGCCAAGAGCAGGGTTGGCCTTATGGCTACACCTTC.

The V call is TRBV28, the J call TRBJ2-5; D perhaps matches TRBD2 (6 bases). CDR3 length equals 13 residues. The V and J ends lost 3 bases and 11 bases respectively, with 16 bases between them. Germline CDR1 and CDR2: MDHEN and SYDVKM. The CDR3 loop reads CASSLEGFRSQYF. CDR3 bases: TGTGCCAGCAGTTTGGAGGGGTTTAGATCACAGTACTTC.

The chain couples TRBV28 to TRBJ2-3; 9 bases agree with TRBD2. Germline CDR1 reads MDHEN; CDR2 reads SYDVKM. The V and J ends lost 7 bases and 4 bases, in that order; junction bases with no gene match: 9. The length of the CDR3 is 15 residues. CDR3 in amino acids: CASTASGIIADTQYF. In nucleotides, the CDR3 is TGTGCCAGCACCGCTAGCGGGATAATAGCAGATACGCAGTATTTT.

The V call is TRBV2, the J call TRBJ2-1; D might be TRBD1 (6 bases). Per the germline V gene, CDR1 is SNHLY and CDR2 is FYNNEI. The CDR3 has 15 residues. V was pared by 8 bases and J by 6 bases, with 20 bases between. CDR3 sequence reads: CASGRSHRALNEQFF. The CDR3 DNA sequence: TGTGCCAGCGGCCGGTCTCACAGGGCCCTCAATGAGCAGTTCTTC.

This rearrangement joins TRBV9 to TRBJ2-5; no firm D call. Germline-derived CDR1 and CDR2 are SGDLS and YYNGEE. With 0 bases removed from V and 5 bases from J, the gap between germline ends came to 14 bases. The CDR3 is 15 residues long. DNA of the CDR3: TGTGCCAGCAGCGTAGCACAAAGCCCGAGGGAGACCCAGTACTTC. This encodes CASSVAQSPRETQYF.

This clone has only a few counts. This chain links TRBV18 with TRBJ2-5; D may be TRBD1 (5 bases). V was pared by 1 base and J by 4 bases, with 16 bases between. The length of the CDR3 is 16 residues. The germline V gene has CDR1 KGHSH and CDR2 LQKENI. The CDR3 reads CASSPQLVDTGETQYF. The CDR3 DNA follows: TGTGCCAGCTCACCACAACTCGTGGACACTGGAGAGACCCAGTACTTC.

This clone has just one count. The chain is built from TRBV5-1 and TRBJ2-2; possible D gene TRBD1, 6 bases. The V gene lost 6 bases and the J gene lost 6 bases, with 12 bases spanning the gap. Germline V gives CDR1 SGHRS, CDR2 YFSETQ. This CDR3 contains 13 residues. The CDR3 nucleotides read TGCGCCAGCAATCAGGGGCGGTCCGGGGAGCTGTTTTTT. Encoded protein: CASNQGRSGELFF. The entire variable domain, with the rest obtained from reference TRBV5-1 and TRBJ2-2, is as follows: KAGVTQTPRYLIKTRGQQVTLSCSPISGHRSVSWYQQTPGQGLQFLFEYFSETQRNKGNFPGRFSGRQFSNSRSEMNVSTLELGDSALYLCASNQGRSGELFFGEGSRLTVL.